Following are 29 T cell receptor beta chains from one sample sequenced in a study of blood T cell repertoires in COVID-19. Measured with immunoSEQ multiplex PCR; TCRdb has only the in-frame clones, and not every one. Among a few hundred thousand clones listed, around four fifths were seen once. Sequencing was performed on peripheral blood. Receptor source: a man aged 30 to 45 who had recovered from COVID-19.

The chain is built from TRBV28 and TRBJ2-5, with 10 bases lining up with TRBD2. Germline V gene data show CDR1 as MDHEN and CDR2 as SYDVKM. Trimming removed 2 bases from V and 2 bases from J; junction bases left unmatched: 5. This CDR3 spans 16 amino acids. CDR3 DNA sequence: TGTGCCAGCAGTTTAACACTAGCGGGGCATCAAGAGACCCAGTACTTC. Translation gives CASSLTLAGHQETQYF.

This clone has only one observation. This chain joins TRBV7-9 and TRBJ1-2, with TRBD1 matching over 8 bases. The CDR3 runs to 17 residues. The V gene's germline CDR1 is SEHNR and CDR2 FQNEAQ (reference sequence). Germline trimming cut 8 bases from V and 3 bases from J; bases unmatched to any gene: 17. The CDR3 is CASAHWMAGGGDYGYTF. In DNA, the CDR3 is TGTGCCAGCGCACATTGGATGGCAGGGGGCGGGGACTATGGCTACACCTTC.

The V call is TRBV19, the J call TRBJ1-1, with 7 positions matching TRBD1. The CDR3 consists of 14 residues. V shed 6 bases, J shed 0 bases, and the junction held 4 bases outside the gene matches. Per the germline V gene, CDR1 is LNHDA and CDR2 is SQIVND (reference sequence). CDR3 coding DNA: TGTGCCAGTAGGCAGACAGGGATGAACACTGAAGCTTTCTTT. Translating it yields CASRQTGMNTEAFF.

This clone was seen just once. The chain employs TRBV5-1 and TRBJ2-2; possibly TRBD1 for D (6 bases). The germline CDR1 and CDR2 sequences are SGHRS and YFSETQ. V gave up 6 bases and J gave up 5 bases, with 17 bases separating them. CDR3 size: 15 residues. CDR3 sequence (DNA): TGCGCCAGCACCCCCGGGACAACCCAAACCGGGGAGCTGTTTTTT. It specifies CASTPGTTQTGELFF.

The chain couples TRBV6-5 to TRBJ1-2; 8 bases are a match to TRBD1. This CDR3 comprises 15 residues. J lost 6 bases, V lost 2 bases, and 8 bases had no gene match. From germline, CDR1 is MNHEY and CDR2 SVGAGI. The DNA for the CDR3 is TGTGCCAGCAGTTACGAACCAGGGGGCGCACATGGCTACACCTTC. Protein: CASSYEPGGAHGYTF.

V and J are TRBV14 and TRBJ1-4; D gene unclear. Trimming removed 3 bases from V and 1 base from J, with 12 bases in between. Germline V gene sequence: CDR1 SGHDN, CDR2 FVKESK. The CDR3 has 16 amino acids. CDR3 coding DNA: TGTGCCAGCAGCCACATCGGGGATCGAACTAATGAAAAACTGTTTTTT. This encodes CASSHIGDRTNEKLFF.

The V and J genes are TRBV6-6 and TRBJ2-3; TRBD1 might be the D (6 bases). Germline CDR1 MNHNY, CDR2 SVGAGI (reference sequence). The CDR3 is 12 amino acids. V lost 7 bases to trimming and J lost 6 bases, with 11 bases between them. The CDR3 loop is CASTKTGDTQYF. CDR3 coding DNA: TGTGCCAGCACCAAAACAGGGGATACGCAGTATTTT.

CDR3 loop: CASSYSFLASTDTQYF. The CDR3 DNA sequence: TGTGCCAGCAGTTACTCTTTTCTAGCTAGCACAGATACGCAGTATTTT. The chain uses TRBV6-5 and TRBJ2-3; D possibly corresponds to TRBD2 (5 bases). V was trimmed by 0 bases and J by 0 bases, leaving 10 bases between them. The germline gives CDR1 MNHEY, CDR2 SVGAGI. The CDR3 has 16 amino acids.

The chain joins TRBV4-2 to TRBJ2-5; possible D gene TRBD2, 7 bases. Germline CDR1 and CDR2: LGHNA and YNFKEQ. V lost 1 base to trimming and J lost 3 bases, with 18 bases between them. The CDR3 has 17 residues. CDR3 bases: TGTGCCAGCAGCCAAGTCCAGGCGGGGGCCGGGGAAGAGACCCAGTACTTC. It is translated as CASSQVQAGAGEETQYF.

This clone was seen a few times. The rearrangement links TRBV6-6 to TRBJ2-5; the D gene is possibly TRBD2 (6 bases). Germline V gene data show CDR1 as MNHNY and CDR2 as SVGAGI (reference sequence). The CDR3 is made up of 15 amino acids. The V and J ends lost 3 bases and 4 bases respectively, with 15 bases between them. The CDR3 sequence: CASSYTRGTGETQYF. The CDR3 region has the DNA TGTGCCAGCAGTTATACTCGGGGGACGGGAGAGACCCAGTACTTC.

The V call is TRBV3-1 (or the pseudogene TRBV3-2), the J call TRBJ2-3, with D unresolved. The CDR3 totals 14 residues. Germline values: CDR1 LGHDT, CDR2 YNNKEL (reference sequence). The ends were cut back, 4 bases at V and 4 bases at J, with 12 bases in the middle. This chain's CDR3 is CASSPSHQADTQYF. CDR3 nucleotide sequence: TGTGCCAGCAGCCCGTCCCATCAGGCAGATACGCAGTATTTT.

This clone was found a few times. This rearrangement joins TRBV6-4 to TRBJ2-3, with a tentative D call TRBD2 (7 bases). CDR1 is MRHNA and CDR2 is SNTAGT in the germline V gene. The CDR3 runs to 16 residues. Trimming shortened V by 2 bases and J by 5 bases, and 17 bases separated the two germline ends. The CDR3 sequence: CASSDATGGGQDTQYF. In nucleotides, the CDR3 is TGTGCCAGCAGTGACGCGACTGGCGGGGGACAAGATACGCAGTATTTT.

The chain joins TRBV5-6 to TRBJ2-7; D possibly corresponds to TRBD1 (5 bases). The CDR3 spans 15 residues. CDR1 and CDR2 from the germline V gene are SGHDT and YYEEEE. Trimming took 1 base from V and 1 from J, leaving 12 bases between them. CDR3 region: CASSLWGPESYEQYV. As DNA, the CDR3 is TGTGCCAGCAGCTTGTGGGGCCCAGAGTCCTACGAGCAGTACGTC.

The chain employs TRBV6-5 and TRBJ2-2; 9 bases line up with TRBD1. V was clipped by 4 bases and J by 6 bases; unmatched bases: 6. The CDR3 is 15 residues long. Germline CDR1 reads MNHEY; CDR2 reads SVGAGI. CDR3 bases: TGTGCCAGCAGTTCCGGGACAGGGTTGGCCGGGGAGCTGTTTTTT. Translated: CASSSGTGLAGELFF.

V gene TRBV11-2 combines with J gene TRBJ2-3; D is possibly TRBD2 (7 bases). Trimming left V 3 bases short and J 4 bases short, with 20 bases between. Looked up from germline, CDR1 is SGHAT and CDR2 is FQNNGV. The CDR3 extends over 17 amino acids. CDR3 sequence reads: CASSFLPGGGWADTQYF. The CDR3 nucleotides are TGTGCCAGCAGCTTTCTCCCGGGGGGCGGATGGGCAGATACGCAGTATTTT.

A few counts support this clone. This chain connects TRBV19 to TRBJ1-5, with 8 bases aligning to TRBD1. The CDR3 consists of 17 residues. The germline V gene encodes CDR1 LNHDA and CDR2 SQIVND (reference sequence). The J segment lost 0 bases and the V segment lost 5 bases, leaving 9 bases of the junction unmatched. The CDR3 sequence is CASSWGQAMYSNQPQHF. The CDR3 nucleotides are TGTGCCAGTAGTTGGGGACAGGCGATGTATAGCAATCAGCCCCAGCATTTT.

This chain connects TRBV29-1 to TRBJ1-2; weak D call: TRBD1 (6 bases). Per germline, CDR1 SQVTM and CDR2 ANQGSEA. The CDR3 covers 14 residues. Trimming removed 7 bases at V and 4 bases at J, with 19 bases between. CDR3 sequence reads: CSASHPGELYGYTF. DNA for the CDR3: TGCAGCGCATCCCACCCAGGGGAACTCTATGGCTACACCTTC.

The chain uses TRBV28 and TRBJ2-4, with no clear D. Germline V gene sequence: CDR1 MDHEN, CDR2 SYDVKM. The CDR3 loop spans 14 amino acids. V lost 2 bases to trimming and J lost 5 bases, with 10 bases between them. This chain's CDR3 is CASSLIGSQNIQYF. As DNA, the CDR3 is TGTGCCAGCAGTTTAATTGGCAGTCAAAACATTCAGTACTTC.

This sequence joins TRBV6-5 and TRBJ1-2; 12 bases agree with TRBD1. The CDR3 totals 15 residues. Germline CDR1 MNHEY, CDR2 SVGAGI. V trimming: 2 bases; J trimming: 6 bases; junction bases outside the gene matches: 4. CDR3 coding DNA: TGTGCCAGCAGTTACGTAGGGACAGGGGGCGATGGCTACACCTTC. It specifies CASSYVGTGGDGYTF.

The genes are TRBV5-1 and TRBJ2-1, with 7 bases aligning to TRBD2. CDR3 size: 17 residues. V dropped 0 bases and J dropped 12; count of bases not matched to a gene: 18. The germline gives CDR1 SGHRS, CDR2 YFSETQ. Here the CDR3 DNA reads TGCGCCAGCAGCTTGGCCACTAGGACGGGGGGAGATTTCTGGCAGTTCTTC. Its protein product is CASSLATRTGGDFWQFF.

V gene TRBV5-4 combines with J gene TRBJ1-2; 11 nucleotides agree with TRBD1. CDR3 length: 14 residues. J lost 3 bases, V lost 4 bases, and 2 bases had no gene match. Looked up from germline, CDR1 is SGHNT and CDR2 is YYREEE (reference sequence). CDR3 DNA: TGTGCCAGCAGCCCGGGACAGGGGGACTATGGCTACACCTTC. Translation gives CASSPGQGDYGYTF.

This chain links TRBV7-2 with TRBJ1-2; no definite D call. CDR1 is SGHTA and CDR2 is FQGNSA in the germline V gene. The CDR3 is made up of 17 amino acids. V was cut by 2 bases and J by 4 bases, with 20 bases left in between. The CDR3 region has the DNA TGTGCCAGCAGCTTAAATGGTTACGGGGATATCAGCTATGGCTACACCTTC. This translates into CASSLNGYGDISYGYTF.

In its sample, this clone was seen many times. CDR3 coding DNA: TGTGCCAGCAGTGAGGAGGGAGGGTATTATGGCTACACCTTC. Translated: CASSEEGGYYGYTF. V is TRBV6-1 and J is TRBJ1-2; D is unclear. V was cut by 3 bases and J by 5 bases, with 13 bases left in between. There are 14 residues in the CDR3. The germline CDR1 and CDR2 sequences are MNHNS and SASEGT.

This clone was observed a handful of times. This rearrangement joins TRBV27 to TRBJ1-6, with TRBD1 matching over 7 bases. The CDR3 consists of 15 residues. The J segment lost 2 bases and the V segment lost 10 bases, leaving 8 bases of the junction unmatched. CDR1 and CDR2 (germline): MNHEY, SMNVEV (reference sequence). The CDR3 loop is CATGKGATYNSPLHF. The CDR3, as DNA: TGTGCCACCGGGAAGGGGGCTACCTATAATTCACCCCTCCACTTT.

The chain couples TRBV4-1 to TRBJ1-1; 7 bases agree with TRBD1. V trimming: 5 bases; J trimming: 1 base; junction bases outside the gene matches: 4. Germline V gene lookup returns CDR1 MGHRA and CDR2 YSYEKL. The CDR3 consists of 14 residues. The CDR3 is CASSAHRGNTEAFF. CDR3 sequence (DNA): TGCGCCAGCAGCGCCCACAGGGGGAACACTGAAGCTTTCTTT.

This chain uses TRBV6-6 with TRBJ1-5; no clear D. V was shortened by 0 bases and J by 5 bases, with 11 bases between the two germline ends. Germline V gives CDR1 MNHNY, CDR2 SVGAGI (reference sequence). The CDR3 has 15 residues. The CDR3 region has the DNA TGTGCCAGCAGTTACTCGAAGCTGTTTCATCAGCCCCAGCATTTT. Translating it yields CASSYSKLFHQPQHF.

This clone was detected only once. V is TRBV3-1 (or the pseudogene TRBV3-2) and J is TRBJ1-2; 9 bases fit TRBD1. Germline loops: CDR1 LGHDT, CDR2 YNNKEL (reference sequence). Trimming at V came to 4 bases and at J to 1 base, leaving 1 base not matched to a gene. CDR3 length: 14 residues. CDR3 sequence: CASSRTGVNYGYTF. Written as DNA, the CDR3 is TGTGCCAGCAGCCGGACAGGGGTTAACTATGGCTACACCTTC.

This chain links TRBV4-1 with TRBJ1-1, with 8 nucleotides matching TRBD1. The length of the CDR3 is 14 residues. In germline, CDR1 is MGHRA, CDR2 YSYEKL. The V segment lost 1 base and the J segment 4 bases; nucleotides outside the gene matches: 2. CDR3 sequence (DNA): TGCGCCAGCAGCCAAGTGGGACAGGTCACTGAAGCTTTCTTT. Encoded protein: CASSQVGQVTEAFF.

The gene calls are TRBV15 and TRBJ2-1; D gene unclear. V shed 1 base and J shed 0 bases, with 19 bases lying between them. This CDR3 spans 19 amino acids. Per the germline V gene, CDR1 is LNHNV and CDR2 is YYDKDF (reference sequence). CDR3 DNA sequence: TGTGCCACCAGCAGAGCGATTCCCGGGTCGATGTCCTCCTACAATGAGCAGTTCTTC. It specifies CATSRAIPGSMSSYNEQFF.